These 3 T cell receptor beta chains came from one sample sequenced in a study of blood T cell repertoires in COVID-19. Repertoires were generated with immunoSEQ multiplex PCR, while TCRdb's copy carries only in-frame clones and drops some. Among around 320,000 clones, approximately 88% were seen once, and the ten largest hold over 6%. Sequenced material: peripheral blood. The receptors come from a woman aged 25 to 39 who had recovered from COVID-19.

The gene calls are TRBV20-1 and TRBJ2-4; possibly TRBD1 for D (5 bases). Germline loops: CDR1 DFQATT, CDR2 SNEGSKA (reference sequence). The CDR3 is 11 amino acids. The V end was cut by 7 bases, the J end by 13 bases, with 17 bases between. The CDR3 sequence: CSGTLIGAQYF. The CDR3 DNA sequence: TGCAGTGGGACACTTATAGGGGCACAGTACTTC.

The J gene is TRBJ2-5, the V gene TRBV18; D gene unclear. In germline, CDR1 is KGHSH, CDR2 LQKENI. Trimming removed 5 bases at V and 2 bases at J, with 9 bases between. This CDR3 has 13 residues. Written as DNA, the CDR3 is TGTGCCAGCTCAGATAACAGTCAAGAGACCCAGTACTTC. Translation: CASSDNSQETQYF.

The genes are TRBV5-1 and TRBJ1-2; D may be TRBD1 (5 bases). Trimming stripped 0 bases from V and 6 bases from J, with 12 bases between. The V gene's germline CDR1 is SGHRS and CDR2 YFSETQ. The CDR3 sequence is 14 residues long. For the CDR3, the DNA is TGCGCCAGCAGCTTGGCCATAGGGGCTGATGGCTACACCTTC. This codes for CASSLAIGADGYTF.